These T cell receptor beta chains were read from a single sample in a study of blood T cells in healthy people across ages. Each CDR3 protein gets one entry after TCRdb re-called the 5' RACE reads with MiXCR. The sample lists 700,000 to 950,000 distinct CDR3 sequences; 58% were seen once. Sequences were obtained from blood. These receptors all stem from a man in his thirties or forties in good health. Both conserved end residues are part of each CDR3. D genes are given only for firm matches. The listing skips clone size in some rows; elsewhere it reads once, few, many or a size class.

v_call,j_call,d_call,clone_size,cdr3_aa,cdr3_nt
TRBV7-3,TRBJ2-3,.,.,CASSSSGGASNTQYF,TGTGCCAGCAGCTCCTCCGGAGGGGCGTCAAATACGCAGTATTTT
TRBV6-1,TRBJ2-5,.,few,CASRPRAGVQETQYF,TGTGCCAGCAGACCTAGGGCCGGGGTCCAAGAGACCCAGTACTTC
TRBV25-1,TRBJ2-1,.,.,CASSTPGRASGEQFF,TGTGCCAGCAGTACTCCCGGCAGGGCTTCCGGTGAGCAGTTCTTC
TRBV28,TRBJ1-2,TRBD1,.,CASSPGTGAEGYTF,TGTGCCAGCAGTCCGGGGACAGGTGCAGAGGGCTACACCTTC
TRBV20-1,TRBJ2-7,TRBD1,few,CSARVLTGHYEQYF,TGCAGTGCTAGAGTATTGACAGGGCACTACGAGCAGTACTTC
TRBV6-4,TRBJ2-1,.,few,CASSERSGASAYNEQFF,TGTGCCAGCAGTGAACGCTCCGGGGCTAGTGCCTACAATGAGCAGTTCTTC
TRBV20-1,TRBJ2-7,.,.,CSARGNSGYEQYF,TGCAGTGCTAGAGGTAATAGTGGCTACGAGCAGTACTTC
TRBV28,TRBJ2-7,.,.,CASSFTRREDEQYF,TGTGCCAGCAGTTTTACCAGGCGAGAAGACGAGCAGTACTTC
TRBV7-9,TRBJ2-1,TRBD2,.,CASGSGREYNEQFF,TGTGCCAGCGGCAGCGGGAGGGAATACAATGAGCAGTTCTTC
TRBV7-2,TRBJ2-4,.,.,CASSYTSGVYF,TGTGCCAGCAGTTACACTTCCGGGGTGTACTTC
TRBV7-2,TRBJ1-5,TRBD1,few,CASSPRTGVNQPQHF,TGTGCCAGCAGCCCACGGACAGGAGTGAATCAGCCCCAGCATTTT
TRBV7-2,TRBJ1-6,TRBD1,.,CASSFNQGARSPLHF,TGTGCCAGCAGCTTTAATCAGGGGGCGCGGTCACCCCTCCACTTT
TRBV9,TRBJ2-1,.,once,CASSASTGGREFWDEQFF,TGTGCCAGCAGCGCCTCTACAGGGGGGAGGGAGTTCTGGGATGAGCAGTTCTTC
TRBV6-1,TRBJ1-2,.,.,CASSPEGLLLYTF,TGTGCCAGCAGCCCAGAGGGACTCCTACTCTACACCTTC
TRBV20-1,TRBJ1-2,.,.,CSASRVGGASYGYTF,TGCAGTGCTAGTCGTGTGGGGGGCGCTAGCTATGGCTACACCTTC
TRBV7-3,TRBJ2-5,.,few,CASSLNSGTQETQYF,TGTGCCAGCAGCTTAAACTCCGGAACACAAGAGACCCAGTACTTC
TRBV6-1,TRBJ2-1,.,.,CASSEFSSGTYNEQFF,TGTGCCAGCAGTGAATTCTCGAGCGGAACGTACAATGAGCAGTTCTTC
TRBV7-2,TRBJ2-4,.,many,CASSLGRRNIQYF,TGTGCCAGCAGCTTGGGGCGGAGAAACATTCAGTACTTC
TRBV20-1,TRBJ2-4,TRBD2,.,CSALGRGGIWEQYF,TGCAGTGCCCTCGGGCGGGGGGGAATTTGGGAGCAGTACTTC
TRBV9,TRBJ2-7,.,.,CASSSQTHGGSEQYF,TGTGCCAGCAGCTCCCAGACCCACGGAGGAAGCGAGCAGTACTTC
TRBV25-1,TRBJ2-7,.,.,CASSEQVHEQYF,TGTGCCAGCAGTGAACAGGTTCACGAGCAGTACTTC
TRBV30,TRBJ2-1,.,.,CAWRGAALPPNEQFF,TGTGCCTGGAGAGGGGCCGCGCTACCACCCAATGAGCAGTTCTTC
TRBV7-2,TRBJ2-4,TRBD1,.,CASSLIPAGTGGNIQYF,TGTGCCAGCAGCTTAATCCCCGCCGGGACAGGGGGAAACATTCAGTACTTC
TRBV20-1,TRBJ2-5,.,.,CSARGPAPAWEQYF,TGCAGTGCTAGGGGACCGGCTCCTGCGTGGGAGCAGTACTTC
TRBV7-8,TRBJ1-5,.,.,CASSLGSGANQPQHF,TGTGCCAGCAGCTTAGGGTCGGGGGCCAATCAGCCCCAGCATTTT
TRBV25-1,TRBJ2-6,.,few,CASSEVGSGANVLTF,TGTGCCAGCAGTGAAGTGGGGTCTGGGGCCAACGTCCTGACTTTC
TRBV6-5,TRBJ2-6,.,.,CASSYRQSGANVLTF,TGTGCCAGCAGTTATCGACAGTCCGGGGCCAACGTCCTGACTTTC
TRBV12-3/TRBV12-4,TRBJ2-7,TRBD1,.,CATTGTGVREQYF,TGTGCTACCACAGGGACAGGGGTACGAGAGCAGTACTTC
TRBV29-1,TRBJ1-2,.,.,CSALDPINYGYTF,TGCAGCGCTCTCGACCCAATAAACTATGGCTACACCTTC
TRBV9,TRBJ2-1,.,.,CASSVGGSRVEQFF,TGTGCCAGCAGCGTAGGTGGGAGTCGGGTTGAGCAGTTCTTC
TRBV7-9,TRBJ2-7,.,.,CASSSSKYSTYEQYF,TGTGCCAGCAGCTCTTCGAAGTACAGCACCTACGAGCAGTACTTC
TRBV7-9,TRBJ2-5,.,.,CASSLVYNQETQYF,TGTGCCAGCAGCTTAGTGTACAACCAAGAGACCCAGTACTTC
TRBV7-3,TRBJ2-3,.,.,CASSPEGLSTDTQYF,TGTGCCAGCAGCCCAGAGGGACTTTCCACAGATACGCAGTATTTT
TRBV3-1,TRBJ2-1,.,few,CASSQEIGELNNEQFF,TGTGCCAGCAGCCAAGAAATCGGGGAGTTAAACAATGAGCAGTTCTTC
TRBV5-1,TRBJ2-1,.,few,CASRGGNNEQFF,TGCGCCAGCAGGGGCGGGAACAATGAGCAGTTCTTC